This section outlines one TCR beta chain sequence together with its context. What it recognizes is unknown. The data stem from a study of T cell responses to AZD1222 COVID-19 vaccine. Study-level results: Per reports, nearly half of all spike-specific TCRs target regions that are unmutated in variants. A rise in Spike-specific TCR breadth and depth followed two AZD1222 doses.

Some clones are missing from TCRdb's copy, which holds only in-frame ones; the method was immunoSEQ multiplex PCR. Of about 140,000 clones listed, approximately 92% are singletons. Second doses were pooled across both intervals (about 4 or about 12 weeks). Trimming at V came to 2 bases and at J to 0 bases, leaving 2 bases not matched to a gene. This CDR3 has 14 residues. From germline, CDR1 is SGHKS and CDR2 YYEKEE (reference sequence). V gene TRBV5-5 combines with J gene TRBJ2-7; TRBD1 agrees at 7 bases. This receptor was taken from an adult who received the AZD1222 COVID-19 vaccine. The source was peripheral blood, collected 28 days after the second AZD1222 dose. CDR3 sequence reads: CASSFGQVSYEQYF. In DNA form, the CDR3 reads TGTGCCAGCAGCTTCGGACAGGTCTCCTACGAGCAGTACTTC.